These 4 T cell receptor beta chains share one sample of origin, sequenced in a study of cytomegalovirus exposure and HLA in healthy donors (dated by TCRdb to 2016 to 2017). Library prep was done by the immunoSEQ multiplex PCR assay. For the multiplex PCR, a mixture combining 60 forward primers for TCR Vbeta segments and 13 reverse primers for TCR Jbeta segments was used. What TCRdb holds here is the immuneACCESS table cut down to in-frame rearrangements. Part of the clones is not present; checked against another copy, under half of the missing clones reflect an unresolved V gene, and the others are unexplained. For this sample there are around 150,000 clones; over 60% appear just once. The ten largest account for about 0.93% of the sample. Sequenced input: PBMCs. The receptor set was obtained from a woman aged 45 to 65 in good health and CMV-seropositive.

The CDR3 sequence is CASSLEMRTGEAQYF. The DNA of the CDR3 is TGTGCCAGCAGCTTGGAAATGCGGACAGGGGAAGCTCAGTACTTC. The rearrangement uses TRBV5-6 and TRBJ2-4, with TRBD1 matching 9 bases. The CDR3 contains 15 residues. V was clipped by 0 bases and J by 12 bases; unmatched bases: 10. The V gene's germline CDR1 is SGHDT and CDR2 YYEEEE.

V and J are TRBV9 and TRBJ2-7, with 8 bases lining up with TRBD2. The CDR3 is 15 amino acids. Germline values: CDR1 SGDLS, CDR2 YYNGEE. J gave up 0 bases and V 0 bases, and 2 bases lay outside the gene matches. CDR3 sequence reads: CASSVEAGASYEQYF. DNA for the CDR3: TGTGCCAGCAGCGTAGAAGCGGGGGCCTCCTACGAGCAGTACTTC.

The chain joins TRBV18 to TRBJ2-1; perhaps TRBD1 as D (6 bases). The germline V gene encodes CDR1 KGHSH and CDR2 LQKENI. V was cut by 2 bases and J by 3 bases, with 23 bases left in between. The CDR3 totals 19 residues. The CDR3 DNA follows: TGTGCCAGCTCACCAGCGTTGGGGGCGACAGTGGGGAACTACAATGAGCAGTTCTTC. Translated, it gives CASSPALGATVGNYNEQFF.

The chain recombines TRBV6-6 with TRBJ1-5; no definite D call. CDR3 size: 12 residues. Trimming removed 7 bases at V and 5 bases at J, with 9 bases between. Germline V lookup: CDR1 MNHNY, CDR2 SVGAGI (reference sequence). The CDR3 reads CASTRRDQPQHF. In DNA, the CDR3 is TGTGCCAGCACGCGGAGGGATCAGCCCCAGCATTTT.